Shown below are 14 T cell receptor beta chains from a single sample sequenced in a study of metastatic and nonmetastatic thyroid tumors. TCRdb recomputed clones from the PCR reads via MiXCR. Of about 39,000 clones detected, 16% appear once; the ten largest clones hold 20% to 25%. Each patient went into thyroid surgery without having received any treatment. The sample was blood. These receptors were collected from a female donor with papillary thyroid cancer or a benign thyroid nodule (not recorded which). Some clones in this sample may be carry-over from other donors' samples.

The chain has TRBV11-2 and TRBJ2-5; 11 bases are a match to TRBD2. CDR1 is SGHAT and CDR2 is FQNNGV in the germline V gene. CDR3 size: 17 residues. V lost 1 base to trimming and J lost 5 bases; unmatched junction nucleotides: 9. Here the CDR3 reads CASSLVTELAGEETQYF. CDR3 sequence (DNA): TGTGCCAGCAGCTTAGTTACGGAACTAGCGGGAGAGGAGACCCAGTACTTC.

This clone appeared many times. The CDR3 reads CASSASQGEIYGYTF. Written as DNA, the CDR3 is TGTGCCAGCAGTGCGAGTCAGGGGGAGATCTATGGCTACACCTTC. The chain recombines TRBV2 with TRBJ1-2; 7 bases are a match to TRBD1. V lost 4 bases to trimming and J lost 4 bases; unmatched junction nucleotides: 9. Germline V CDR1 and CDR2: SNHLY, FYNNEI. This CDR3 is built from 15 residues. The variable domain in full, with the rest retrieved from reference TRBV2 and TRBJ1-2, is EPEVTQTPSHQVTQMGQEVILRCVPISNHLYFYWYRQILGQKVEFLVSFYNNEISEKSEIFDDQFSVERPDGSNFTLKIRSTKLEDSAMYFCASSASQGEIYGYTFGSGTRLTVV.

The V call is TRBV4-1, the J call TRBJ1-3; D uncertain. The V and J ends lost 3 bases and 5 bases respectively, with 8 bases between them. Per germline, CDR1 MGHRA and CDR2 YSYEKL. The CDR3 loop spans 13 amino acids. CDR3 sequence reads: CASSQGARNTIYF. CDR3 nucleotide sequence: TGCGCCAGCAGCCAGGGTGCGAGAAACACCATATATTTT.

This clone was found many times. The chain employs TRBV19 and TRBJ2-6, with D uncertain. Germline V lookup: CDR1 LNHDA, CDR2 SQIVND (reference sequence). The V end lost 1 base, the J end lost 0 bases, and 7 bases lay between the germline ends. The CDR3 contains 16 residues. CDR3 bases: TGTGCCAGTAGTATAGGAGAGGTCTCTGGGGCCAACGTCCTGACTTTC. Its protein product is CASSIGEVSGANVLTF.

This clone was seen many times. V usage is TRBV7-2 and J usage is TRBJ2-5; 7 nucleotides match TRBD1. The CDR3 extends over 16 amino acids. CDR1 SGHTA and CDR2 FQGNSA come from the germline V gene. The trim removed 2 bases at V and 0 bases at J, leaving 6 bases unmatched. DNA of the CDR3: TGTGCCAGCAGCTTAAGGGGAGACAGGGACCAAGAGACCCAGTACTTC. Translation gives CASSLRGDRDQETQYF.

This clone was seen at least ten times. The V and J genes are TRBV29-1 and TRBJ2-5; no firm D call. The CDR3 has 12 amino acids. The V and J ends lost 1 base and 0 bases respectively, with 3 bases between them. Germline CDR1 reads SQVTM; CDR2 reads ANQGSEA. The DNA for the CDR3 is TGCAGCGTTGAAGCATACCAAGAGACCCAGTACTTC. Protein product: CSVEAYQETQYF.

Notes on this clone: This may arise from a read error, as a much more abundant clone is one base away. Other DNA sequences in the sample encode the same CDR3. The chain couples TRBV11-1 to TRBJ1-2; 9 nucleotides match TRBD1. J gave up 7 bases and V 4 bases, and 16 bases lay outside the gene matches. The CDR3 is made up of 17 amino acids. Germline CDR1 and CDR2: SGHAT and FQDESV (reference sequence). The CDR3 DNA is TGTGCCAGCAGCTCCCCGGGACAGGGTGCAGTTCTGGGTGGCTACACCTTC. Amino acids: CASSSPGQGAVLGGYTF. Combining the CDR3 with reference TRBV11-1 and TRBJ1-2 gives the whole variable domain EAEVAQSPRYKITEKSQAVAFWCDPISGHATLYWYRQILGQGPELLVQFQDESVVDDSQLPKDRFSAERLKGVDSTLKIQPAELGDSAMYLCASSSPGQGAVLGGYTFGSGTRLTVV.

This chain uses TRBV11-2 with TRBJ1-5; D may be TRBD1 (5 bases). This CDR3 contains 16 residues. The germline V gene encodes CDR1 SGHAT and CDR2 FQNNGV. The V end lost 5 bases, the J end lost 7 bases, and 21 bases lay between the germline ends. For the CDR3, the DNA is TGTGCCAGCAGCCGCGCGGGGGAACAAGGGCAGCAGCCCCAGCATTTT. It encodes CASSRAGEQGQQPQHF. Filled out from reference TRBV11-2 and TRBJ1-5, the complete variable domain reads EAGVAQSPRYKIIEKRQSVAFWCNPISGHATLYWYQQILGQGPKLLIQFQNNGVVDDSQLPKDRFSAERLKGVDSTLKIQPAKLEDSAVYLCASSRAGEQGQQPQHFGDGTRLSIL.

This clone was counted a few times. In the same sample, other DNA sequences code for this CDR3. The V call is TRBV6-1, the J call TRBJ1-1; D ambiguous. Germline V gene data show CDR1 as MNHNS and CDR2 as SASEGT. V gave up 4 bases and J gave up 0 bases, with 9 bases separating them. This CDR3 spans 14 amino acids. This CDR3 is CASSVSAMNTEAFF. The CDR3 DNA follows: TGTGCCAGCAGTGTTTCGGCCATGAACACTGAAGCTTTCTTT.

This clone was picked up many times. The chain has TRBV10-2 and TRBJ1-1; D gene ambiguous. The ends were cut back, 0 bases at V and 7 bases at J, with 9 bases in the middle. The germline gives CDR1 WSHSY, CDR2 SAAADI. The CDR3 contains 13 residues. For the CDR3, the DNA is TGCGCCAGCAGTGAGTCGGCAGCCGATGAAGCTTTCTTT. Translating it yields CASSESAADEAFF.

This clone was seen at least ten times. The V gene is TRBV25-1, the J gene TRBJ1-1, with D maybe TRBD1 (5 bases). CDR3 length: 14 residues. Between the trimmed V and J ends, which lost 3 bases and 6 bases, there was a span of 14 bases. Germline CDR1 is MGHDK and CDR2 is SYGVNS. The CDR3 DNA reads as TGTGCCAGCAGTGAGTGGGGACCCCATCCTGAAGCTTTCTTT. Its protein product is CASSEWGPHPEAFF.

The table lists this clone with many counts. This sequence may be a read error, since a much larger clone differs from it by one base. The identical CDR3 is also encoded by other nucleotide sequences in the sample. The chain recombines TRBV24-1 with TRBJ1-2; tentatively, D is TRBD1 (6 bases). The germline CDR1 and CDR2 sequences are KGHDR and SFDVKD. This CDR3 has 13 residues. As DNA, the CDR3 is TGCGCCACCAGTGGGCAGGACAGCTATGGCTACACCTTC. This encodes CATSGQDSYGYTF.

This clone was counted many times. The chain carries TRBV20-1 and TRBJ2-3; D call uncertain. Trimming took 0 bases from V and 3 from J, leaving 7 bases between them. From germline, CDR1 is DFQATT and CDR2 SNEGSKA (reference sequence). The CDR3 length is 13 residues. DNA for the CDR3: TGCAGTGCTAGAGAGGTGGGGACAGATACGCAGTATTTT. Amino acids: CSAREVGTDTQYF.

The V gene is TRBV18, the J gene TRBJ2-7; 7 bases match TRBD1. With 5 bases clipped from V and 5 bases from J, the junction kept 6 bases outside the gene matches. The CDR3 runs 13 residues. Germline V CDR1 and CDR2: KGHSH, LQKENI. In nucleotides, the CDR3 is TGTGCCAGCTCATACAAAGACAGGGACGAGCAGTACTTC. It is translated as CASSYKDRDEQYF.